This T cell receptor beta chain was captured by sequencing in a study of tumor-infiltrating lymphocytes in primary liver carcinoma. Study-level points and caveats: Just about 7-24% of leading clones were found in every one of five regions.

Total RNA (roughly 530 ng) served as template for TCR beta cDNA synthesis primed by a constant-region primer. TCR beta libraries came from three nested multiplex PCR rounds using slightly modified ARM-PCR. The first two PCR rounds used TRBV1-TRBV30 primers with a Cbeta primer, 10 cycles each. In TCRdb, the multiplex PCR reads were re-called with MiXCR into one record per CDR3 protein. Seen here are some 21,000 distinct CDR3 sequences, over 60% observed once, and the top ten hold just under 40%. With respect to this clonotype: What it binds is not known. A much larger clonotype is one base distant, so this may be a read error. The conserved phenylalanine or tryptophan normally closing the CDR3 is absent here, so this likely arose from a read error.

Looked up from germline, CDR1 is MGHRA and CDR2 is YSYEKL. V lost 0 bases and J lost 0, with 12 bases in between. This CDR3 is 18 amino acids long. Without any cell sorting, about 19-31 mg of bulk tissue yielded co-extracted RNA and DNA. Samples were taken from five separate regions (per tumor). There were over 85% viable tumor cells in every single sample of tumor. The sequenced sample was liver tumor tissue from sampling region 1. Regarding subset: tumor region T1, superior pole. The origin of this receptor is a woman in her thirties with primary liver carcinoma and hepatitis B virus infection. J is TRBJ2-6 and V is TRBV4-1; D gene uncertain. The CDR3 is CASSQDQIGRSGANVLTS. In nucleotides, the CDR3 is TGCGCCAGCAGCCAAGATCAAATAGGGCGCTCTGGGGCCAACGTCCTGACTTCC.